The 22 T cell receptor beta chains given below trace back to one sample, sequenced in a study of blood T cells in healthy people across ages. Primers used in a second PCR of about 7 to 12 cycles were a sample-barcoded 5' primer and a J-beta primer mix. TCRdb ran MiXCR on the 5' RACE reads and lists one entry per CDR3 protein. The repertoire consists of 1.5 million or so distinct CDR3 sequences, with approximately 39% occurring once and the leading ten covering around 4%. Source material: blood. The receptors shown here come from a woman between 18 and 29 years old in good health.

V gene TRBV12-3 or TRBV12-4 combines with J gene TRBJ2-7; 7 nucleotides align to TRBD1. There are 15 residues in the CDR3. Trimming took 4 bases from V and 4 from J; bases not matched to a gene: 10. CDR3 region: CASSSTTGWNYEQYF. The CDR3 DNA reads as TGTGCCAGCAGTTCCACGACAGGGTGGAATTACGAGCAGTACTTC.

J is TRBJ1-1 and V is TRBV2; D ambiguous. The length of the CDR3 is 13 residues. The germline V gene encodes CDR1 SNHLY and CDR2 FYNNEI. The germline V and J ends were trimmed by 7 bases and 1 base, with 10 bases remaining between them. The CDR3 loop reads CASTKDGNTEAFF. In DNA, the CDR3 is TGTGCCAGCACTAAGGACGGGAACACTGAAGCTTTCTTT.

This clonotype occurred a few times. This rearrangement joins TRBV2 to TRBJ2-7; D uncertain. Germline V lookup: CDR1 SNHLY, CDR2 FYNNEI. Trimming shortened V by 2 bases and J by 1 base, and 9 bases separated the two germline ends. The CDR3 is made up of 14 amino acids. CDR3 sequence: CASSEFSVSYEQYF. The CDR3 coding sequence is TGTGCCAGCAGTGAATTTTCGGTTTCCTACGAGCAGTACTTC.

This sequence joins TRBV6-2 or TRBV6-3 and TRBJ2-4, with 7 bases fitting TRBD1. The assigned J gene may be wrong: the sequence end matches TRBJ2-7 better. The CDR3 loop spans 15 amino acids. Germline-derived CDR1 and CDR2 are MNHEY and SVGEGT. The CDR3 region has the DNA TGTGCCAGCACCAGACGGGCAGGGGGTGCCTACGAGCAGTACTTC. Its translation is CASTRRAGGAYEQYF.

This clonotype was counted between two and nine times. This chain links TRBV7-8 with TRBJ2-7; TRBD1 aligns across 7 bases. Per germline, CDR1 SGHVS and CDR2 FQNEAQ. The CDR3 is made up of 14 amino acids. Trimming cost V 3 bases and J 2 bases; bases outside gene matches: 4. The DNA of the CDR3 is TGTGCCAGCAGCTTCCGACAGGGACCCTACGAGCAGTACTTC. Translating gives CASSFRQGPYEQYF.

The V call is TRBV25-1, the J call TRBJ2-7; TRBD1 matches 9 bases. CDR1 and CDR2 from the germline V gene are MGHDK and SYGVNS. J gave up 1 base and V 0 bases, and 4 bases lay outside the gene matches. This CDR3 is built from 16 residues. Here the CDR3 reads CASSEYTGGASYEQYF. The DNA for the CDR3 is TGTGCCAGCAGTGAATATACAGGGGGCGCATCCTACGAGCAGTACTTC.

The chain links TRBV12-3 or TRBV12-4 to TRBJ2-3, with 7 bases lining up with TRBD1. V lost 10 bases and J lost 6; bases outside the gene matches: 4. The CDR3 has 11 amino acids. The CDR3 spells CATGGWDTQYF. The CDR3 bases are TGTGCCACAGGGGGATGGGATACGCAGTATTTT.

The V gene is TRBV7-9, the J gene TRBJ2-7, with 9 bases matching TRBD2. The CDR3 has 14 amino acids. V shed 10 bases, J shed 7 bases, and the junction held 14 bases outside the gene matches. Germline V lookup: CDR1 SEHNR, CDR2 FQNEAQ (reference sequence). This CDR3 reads CATAKAGGKNEQYF. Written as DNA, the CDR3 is TGTGCCACCGCCAAGGCGGGGGGGAAGAATGAGCAGTACTTC.

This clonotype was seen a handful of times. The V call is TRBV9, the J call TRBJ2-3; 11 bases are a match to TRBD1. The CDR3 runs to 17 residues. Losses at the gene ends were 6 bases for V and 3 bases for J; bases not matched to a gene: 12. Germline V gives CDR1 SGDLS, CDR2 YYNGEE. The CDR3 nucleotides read TGTGCCAGCATTGTTAAGGGGACAGGGGGGCGGACAGATACGCAGTATTTT. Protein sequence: CASIVKGTGGRTDTQYF. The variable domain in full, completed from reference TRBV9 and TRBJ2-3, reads DSGVTQTPKHLITATGQRVTLRCSPRSGDLSVYWYQQSLDQGLQFLIQYYNGEERAKGNILERFSAQQFPDLHSELNLSSLELGDSALYFCASIVKGTGGRTDTQYFGPGTRLTVL.

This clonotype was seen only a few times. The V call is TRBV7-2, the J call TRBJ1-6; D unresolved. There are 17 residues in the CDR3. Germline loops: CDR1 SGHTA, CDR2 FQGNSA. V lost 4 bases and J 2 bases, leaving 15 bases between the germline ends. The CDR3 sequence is CASSSPVHEPYNSPLHF. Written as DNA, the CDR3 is TGTGCCAGCAGCTCACCGGTCCATGAGCCCTATAATTCACCCCTCCACTTT.

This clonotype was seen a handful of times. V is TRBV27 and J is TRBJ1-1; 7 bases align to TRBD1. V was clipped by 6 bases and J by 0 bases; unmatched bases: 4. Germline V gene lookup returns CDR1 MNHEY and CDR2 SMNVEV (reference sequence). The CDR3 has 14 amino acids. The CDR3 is CASRQGQMNTEAFF. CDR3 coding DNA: TGTGCCAGCAGACAGGGACAGATGAACACTGAAGCTTTCTTT.

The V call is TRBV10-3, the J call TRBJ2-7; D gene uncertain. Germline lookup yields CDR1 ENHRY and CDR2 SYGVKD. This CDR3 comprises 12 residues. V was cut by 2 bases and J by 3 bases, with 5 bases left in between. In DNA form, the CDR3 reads TGTGCCATCAGTGAGGGAAACTACGAGCAGTACTTC. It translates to CAISEGNYEQYF.

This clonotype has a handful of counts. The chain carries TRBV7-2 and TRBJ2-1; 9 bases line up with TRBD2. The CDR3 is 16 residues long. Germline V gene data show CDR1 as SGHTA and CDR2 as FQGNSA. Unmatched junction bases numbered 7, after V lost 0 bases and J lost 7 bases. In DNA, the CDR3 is TGTGCCAGCAGCTTAGCTAGCGGGGGCCGGATGAATGAGCAGTTCTTC. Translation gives CASSLASGGRMNEQFF.

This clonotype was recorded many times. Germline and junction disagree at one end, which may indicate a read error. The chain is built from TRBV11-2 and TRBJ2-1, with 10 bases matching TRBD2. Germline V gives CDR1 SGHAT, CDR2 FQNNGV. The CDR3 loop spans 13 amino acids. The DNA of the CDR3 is TGTGCCAGCAGTTTAGCGGGGGGCTATGAGCAGTTCTTC. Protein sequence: CASSLAGGYEQFF.

CDR3 sequence (DNA): TGTGCCAGCAGCTTACTCAGGAAAAGGGGCGCCGGGGAGCTGTTTTTT. Its protein product is CASSLLRKRGAGELFF. The chain carries TRBV7-9 and TRBJ2-2, with D perhaps matching TRBD1 (5 bases). There are 16 residues in the CDR3. Germline lookup yields CDR1 SEHNR and CDR2 FQNEAQ (reference sequence). Trimming cost V 2 bases and J 6 bases, with 16 bases left between them.

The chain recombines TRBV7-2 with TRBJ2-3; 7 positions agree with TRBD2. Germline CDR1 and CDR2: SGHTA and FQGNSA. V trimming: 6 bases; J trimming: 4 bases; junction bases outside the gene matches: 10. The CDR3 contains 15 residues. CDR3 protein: CASSTTSAVADTQYF. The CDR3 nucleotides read TGTGCCAGCAGTACCACTAGCGCAGTCGCAGATACGCAGTATTTT.

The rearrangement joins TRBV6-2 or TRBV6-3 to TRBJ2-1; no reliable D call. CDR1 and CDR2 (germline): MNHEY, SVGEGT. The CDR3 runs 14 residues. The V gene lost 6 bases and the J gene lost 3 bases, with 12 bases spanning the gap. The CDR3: CASRIFALYNEQFF. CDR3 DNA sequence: TGTGCCAGCAGGATCTTTGCCCTCTACAATGAGCAGTTCTTC.

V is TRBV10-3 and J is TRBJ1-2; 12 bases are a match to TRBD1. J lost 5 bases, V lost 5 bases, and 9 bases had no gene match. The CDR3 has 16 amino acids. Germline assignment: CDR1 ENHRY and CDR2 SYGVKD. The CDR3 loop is CAISTPGQGAGYGYTF. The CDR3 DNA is TGTGCCATCAGTACACCGGGACAGGGGGCAGGATATGGCTACACCTTC.

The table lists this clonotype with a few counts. CDR3 protein: CATSVGTDRYTF. The CDR3 coding sequence is TGTGCCACCAGCGTAGGGACAGATCGCTACACCTTC. V is TRBV15 and J is TRBJ1-2, with 7 nucleotides matching TRBD1. The J segment lost 9 bases and the V segment lost 5 bases, leaving 6 bases of the junction unmatched. This CDR3 has 12 amino acids. The V gene's germline CDR1 is LNHNV and CDR2 YYDKDF (reference sequence). Full variable domain (missing parts from reference TRBV15 and TRBJ1-2): DAMVIQNPRYQVTQFGKPVTLSCSQTLNHNVMYWYQQKSSQAPKLLFHYYDKDFNNEADTPDNFQSRRPNTSFCFLDIRSPGLGDTAMYLCATSVGTDRYTFGSGTRLTVV.

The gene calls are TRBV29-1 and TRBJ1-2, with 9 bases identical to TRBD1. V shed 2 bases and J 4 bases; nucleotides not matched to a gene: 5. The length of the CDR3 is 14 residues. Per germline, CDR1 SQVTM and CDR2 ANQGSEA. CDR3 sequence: CSVELMTGGYGYTF. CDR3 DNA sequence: TGCAGCGTTGAACTGATGACAGGGGGCTATGGCTACACCTTC.

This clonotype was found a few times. CDR3 nucleotide sequence: TGCAGTGCTAGAGAGGGAAACCATGAGCAGTTCTTC. Amino acids: CSAREGNHEQFF. V is TRBV20-1 and J is TRBJ2-1; no clear D. The CDR3 contains 12 residues. Germline-derived CDR1 and CDR2 are DFQATT and SNEGSKA (reference sequence). The V and J ends lost 0 bases and 8 bases respectively, with 8 bases between them.

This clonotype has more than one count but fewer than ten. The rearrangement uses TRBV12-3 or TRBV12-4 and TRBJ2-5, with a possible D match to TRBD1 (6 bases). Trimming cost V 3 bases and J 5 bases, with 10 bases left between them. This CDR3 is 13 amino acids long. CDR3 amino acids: CASSFGQRETQYF. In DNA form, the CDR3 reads TGTGCCAGCAGTTTCGGACAGAGGGAGACCCAGTACTTC.